These 29 T cell receptor beta chains were all obtained from the same sample, sequenced in a study of long-term antiretroviral therapy in people with HIV. At the survey level, the v3.0 immunoSEQ assay was run. Generated by immunoSEQ multiplex PCR, the TCRdb table keeps only in-frame clones and is missing some. The top ten clones hold around 5.4% of a sample with around 23,000 clones, about 80% of them seen once. Sequenced material: unsorted PBMCs, taken 4.4 years after starting antiretroviral therapy. The receptors were gathered from a man between 25 and 39 years old with HIV.

The V and J genes are TRBV10-3 and TRBJ1-1; D is unclear. The CDR3 spans 13 residues. Trimming stripped 3 bases from V and 4 bases from J, with 9 bases between. The germline gives CDR1 ENHRY, CDR2 SYGVKD. The CDR3 sequence is CAISEQSPTEAFF. The DNA of the CDR3 is TGTGCCATCAGTGAACAGTCACCCACTGAAGCTTTCTTT.

The table lists this clone with a few counts. The V gene is TRBV7-3, the J gene TRBJ1-1; 11 nucleotides agree with TRBD1. The CDR3 totals 16 residues. The junction had 9 bases not matched to a gene; V was cut back by 5 bases and J by 4 bases. Germline CDR1 SGHTA, CDR2 FQGTGA. CDR3 bases: TGTGCCAGCAGCCTGGGGACAGGGGGTAAGGGCACTGAAGCTTTCTTT. Its protein product is CASSLGTGGKGTEAFF.

V gene TRBV7-9 combines with J gene TRBJ1-1; D is unclear. Between the trimmed V and J ends, which lost 5 bases and 11 bases, there was a span of 21 bases. Germline CDR1 is SEHNR and CDR2 is FQNEAQ (reference sequence). This CDR3 is built from 14 residues. The CDR3 DNA is TGTGCCAGCAGCCCACAGAGTCCTACTACCCGGGCTTTCTTT. This gives the protein CASSPQSPTTRAFF.

The chain carries TRBV5-1 and TRBJ2-7; D is uncertain. Trimming removed 0 bases from V and 2 bases from J, with 15 bases in between. The CDR3 length is 16 residues. Germline CDR1 SGHRS, CDR2 YFSETQ. The CDR3 region is CASSLALGVNPYEQYF. The CDR3 region has the DNA TGCGCCAGCAGCTTGGCGCTTGGGGTTAACCCCTACGAGCAGTACTTC.

V usage is TRBV5-4 and J usage is TRBJ2-7; D is possibly TRBD1 (5 bases). The CDR3 runs to 15 residues. Trimming left V 0 bases short and J 3 bases short, with 13 bases between. The germline V gene has CDR1 SGHNT and CDR2 YYREEE (reference sequence). The chain's CDR3 is CASSLASGSGYEQYF. Written as DNA, the CDR3 is TGTGCCAGCAGCTTGGCCTCAGGGTCCGGCTACGAGCAGTACTTC.

J is TRBJ1-3 and V is TRBV28, with D unclear. Germline V gene data show CDR1 as MDHEN and CDR2 as SYDVKM. This CDR3 has 12 residues. Trimming took 8 bases from V and 4 from J, leaving 9 bases between them. CDR3 loop: CASLGPGNTIYF. Written as DNA, the CDR3 is TGTGCCAGCCTCGGTCCAGGAAACACCATATATTTT.

J is TRBJ2-2 and V is TRBV6-5, with D uncertain. The V and J ends lost 2 bases and 6 bases respectively, with 4 bases between them. The CDR3 length is 12 residues. The germline V gene encodes CDR1 MNHEY and CDR2 SVGAGI. The CDR3 sequence is CASSYRAGELFF. The CDR3 coding sequence is TGTGCCAGCAGTTACAGGGCCGGGGAGCTGTTTTTT.

This chain joins TRBV11-2 and TRBJ1-1; D gene unclear. Germline values: CDR1 SGHAT, CDR2 FQNNGV. The V end lost 4 bases, the J end lost 3 bases, and 15 bases lay between the germline ends. This CDR3 spans 15 amino acids. The DNA of the CDR3 is TGTGCCAGCAGCTCTCCGGACTTAAGGGACACTGAAGCTTTCTTT. Amino acid sequence: CASSSPDLRDTEAFF.

This clone came up once. V gene TRBV12-5 combines with J gene TRBJ2-3, with unresolved D. In germline, CDR1 is LGHNT, CDR2 FRNRAP. This CDR3 is built from 13 residues. Trimming took 2 bases from V and 3 from J, leaving 6 bases between them. In DNA, the CDR3 is TGTGCTAGTGGTTTGAGGGAAACAGATACGCAGTATTTT. The encoded protein is CASGLRETDTQYF.

In its sample, this clone was seen a few times. V usage is TRBV25-1 and J usage is TRBJ1-1; D not resolved. The CDR3 has 13 amino acids. Looked up from germline, CDR1 is MGHDK and CDR2 is SYGVNS. Between the trimmed V and J ends, which lost 4 bases and 4 bases, there was a span of 10 bases. As DNA, the CDR3 is TGTGCCAGCAGTGGTCGGGCGGGCACTGAAGCTTTCTTT. Its translation: CASSGRAGTEAFF.

CDR3 DNA sequence: TGCGCCAGCAGCTTTGGACAGCCCTACGAGCAGTACTTC. It encodes CASSFGQPYEQYF. The chain is built from TRBV5-1 and TRBJ2-7, with D maybe TRBD1 (6 bases). The ends were cut back, 2 bases at V and 2 bases at J, with 8 bases in the middle. The CDR3 has 13 amino acids. Germline V gene lookup returns CDR1 SGHRS and CDR2 YFSETQ.

This sequence joins TRBV12-5 and TRBJ1-5; a weak D match, TRBD1 (5 bases). Trimming cost V 8 bases and J 6 bases, with 17 bases left between them. Germline V gives CDR1 LGHNT, CDR2 FRNRAP. This CDR3 contains 14 residues. This CDR3 is CASSASQVVQPQHF. The CDR3 coding sequence is TGTGCTAGTTCGGCCTCACAGGTTGTTCAGCCCCAGCATTTT.

The V call is TRBV7-9, the J call TRBJ2-1; D may match TRBD1 or TRBD2 (6 bases each). The CDR3 is made up of 15 amino acids. Looked up from germline, CDR1 is SEHNR and CDR2 is FQNEAQ (reference sequence). V lost 3 bases to trimming and J lost 6 bases, with 15 bases between them. The CDR3 sequence: CASSFEGGHLNEQFF. The CDR3 bases are TGTGCCAGCAGCTTTGAGGGGGGACACCTCAATGAGCAGTTCTTC.

The J gene is TRBJ2-1, the V gene TRBV10-3; 8 bases fit TRBD2. Looked up from germline, CDR1 is ENHRY and CDR2 is SYGVKD. V was pared by 9 bases and J by 4 bases, with 8 bases of the junction left unmatched. The CDR3 has 14 amino acids. Here the CDR3 reads CAIQREMGYNEQFF. The CDR3 DNA is TGTGCCATTCAGCGGGAGATGGGTTACAATGAGCAGTTCTTC.

The rearrangement joins TRBV5-1 to TRBJ2-4; D might be TRBD1 or TRBD2, each matching 6 bases. V was clipped by 4 bases and J by 7 bases, with 24 bases between them. Looked up from germline, CDR1 is SGHRS and CDR2 is YFSETQ. CDR3 size: 17 residues. This chain's CDR3 is CASSKGGFGGRGNIQYF. The DNA for the CDR3 is TGCGCCAGCAGCAAGGGGGGATTTGGGGGGCGCGGGAACATTCAGTACTTC. Drawing the rest from reference TRBV5-1 and TRBJ2-4, the complete variable domain is KAGVTQTPRYLIKTRGQQVTLSCSPISGHRSVSWYQQTPGQGLQFLFEYFSETQRNKGNFPGRFSGRQFSNSRSEMNVSTLELGDSALYLCASSKGGFGGRGNIQYFGAGTRLSVL.

The chain couples TRBV27 to TRBJ2-7; weak D call: TRBD1 (6 bases). Germline V CDR1 and CDR2: MNHEY, SMNVEV (reference sequence). V gave up 3 bases and J gave up 0 bases, with 9 bases separating them. This CDR3 contains 14 residues. The CDR3 DNA reads as TGTGCCAGCAGTTTTTCGGACAGCTCCTACGAGCAGTACTTC. This encodes CASSFSDSSYEQYF.

V gene TRBV6-1 combines with J gene TRBJ2-3, with 9 bases that match TRBD1. The length of the CDR3 is 19 residues. Looked up from germline, CDR1 is MNHNS and CDR2 is SASEGT. V dropped 2 bases and J dropped 4; count of bases not matched to a gene: 16. The CDR3 sequence is CASSEKTLRGTGRADTQYF. The CDR3 nucleotides are TGTGCCAGCAGTGAAAAAACTTTGCGGGGGACAGGGAGGGCAGATACGCAGTATTTT.

The V gene is TRBV6-1, the J gene TRBJ2-7; weak D call: TRBD1 (6 bases). Germline V gene sequence: CDR1 MNHNS, CDR2 SASEGT. Trimming pared 2 bases from V and 4 bases from J, leaving 12 bases between. The CDR3 covers 14 residues. DNA for the CDR3: TGTGCCAGCAGTGAATTTGCAGGGGATTACGAGCAGTACTTC. Amino acid sequence: CASSEFAGDYEQYF.

The rearrangement joins TRBV14 to TRBJ1-1; D unclear. Germline V CDR1 and CDR2: SGHDN, FVKESK. This CDR3 has 11 amino acids. Trimming took 1 base from V and 7 from J, leaving 4 bases between them. This CDR3 is CASSQVNEAFF. As DNA, the CDR3 is TGTGCCAGCAGCCAAGTCAATGAAGCTTTCTTT.

The chain carries TRBV19 and TRBJ1-1; D is undetermined. Germline values: CDR1 LNHDA, CDR2 SQIVND (reference sequence). The length of the CDR3 is 13 residues. V was shortened by 8 bases and J by 1 base, with 11 bases between the two germline ends. The CDR3 DNA reads as TGTGCCAGTCTTCCCCACGGGAACACTGAAGCTTTCTTT. Protein product: CASLPHGNTEAFF.

CDR3 protein: CASSVRQGDYEQYF. As DNA, the CDR3 is TGTGCCAGCAGCGTGAGACAGGGCGACTACGAGCAGTACTTC. This chain joins TRBV7-6 and TRBJ2-7, with TRBD1 matching 7 bases. The germline gives CDR1 SGHVS, CDR2 FNYEAQ. J was trimmed by 3 bases and V by 5 bases; bases with no gene match: 7. The CDR3 is 14 residues long.

The rearrangement uses TRBV10-3 and TRBJ2-1, with 9 bases that match TRBD2. This CDR3 comprises 16 residues. The trim removed 2 bases at V and 9 bases at J, leaving 11 bases unmatched. Looked up from germline, CDR1 is ENHRY and CDR2 is SYGVKD. CDR3 region: CAISELAGGPRVEQFF. The CDR3 DNA reads as TGTGCCATCAGTGAGCTTGCGGGAGGGCCCCGCGTTGAGCAGTTCTTC.

Here the CDR3 reads CASSHPPGGGANVLTF. For the CDR3, the DNA is TGTGCCAGCAGCCACCCGCCCGGGGGTGGGGCCAACGTCCTGACTTTC. The genes are TRBV14 and TRBJ2-6, with D maybe TRBD2 (6 bases). V was cut by 3 bases and J by 3 bases, with 12 bases left in between. Per the germline V gene, CDR1 is SGHDN and CDR2 is FVKESK. The CDR3 contains 16 residues. Full variable domain (outside the CDR3, taken from reference TRBV14 and TRBJ2-6): EAGVTQFPSHSVIEKGQTVTLRCDPISGHDNLYWYRRVMGKEIKFLLHFVKESKQDESGMPNNRFLAERTGGTYSTLKVQPAELEDSGVYFCASSHPPGGGANVLTFGAGSRLTVL.

The V call is TRBV6-5, the J call TRBJ2-4; no firm D call. Trimming took 0 bases from V and 4 from J, leaving 13 bases between them. Per the germline V gene, CDR1 is MNHEY and CDR2 is SVGAGI. The CDR3 length is 16 residues. The CDR3 region is CASSYSSLGGKNIQYF. The CDR3 nucleotides are TGTGCCAGCAGTTACTCCTCGTTGGGCGGTAAAAACATTCAGTACTTC.

This clone was recorded only once. The chain carries TRBV7-2 and TRBJ1-4; 7 bases are shared with TRBD1. Germline assignment: CDR1 SGHTA and CDR2 FQGNSA. The CDR3 consists of 15 residues. V trimming: 5 bases; J trimming: 2 bases; junction bases outside the gene matches: 5. This CDR3 reads CASSLLTGTNEKLFF. The CDR3 nucleotides are TGTGCCAGCAGCCTCCTGACAGGGACTAATGAAAAACTGTTTTTT.

CDR3 loop: CASSFQQGANNYGYTF. DNA for the CDR3: TGCGCCAGCAGCTTCCAACAGGGGGCGAACAACTATGGCTACACCTTC. The genes are TRBV5-1 and TRBJ1-2; TRBD1 aligns across 9 bases. The V and J ends lost 2 bases and 2 bases, in that order; junction bases with no gene match: 7. CDR3 length equals 16 residues. CDR1 and CDR2 (germline): SGHRS, YFSETQ.

This clone has more than one count but fewer than ten. CDR3 nucleotides: TGTGCCAGCAGCCCGCTTTTTGCACTGAACACTGAAGCTTTCTTT. Protein: CASSPLFALNTEAFF. The V call is TRBV9, the J call TRBJ1-1; no firm D call. Trimming cost V 4 bases and J 0 bases, with 13 bases left between them. The CDR3 runs 15 residues. The V gene's germline CDR1 is SGDLS and CDR2 YYNGEE.

Only a few counts were recorded for this clone. The rearrangement joins TRBV19 to TRBJ1-2, with a weak D call TRBD1 (5 bases). The length of the CDR3 is 13 residues. V was pared by 4 bases and J by 5 bases, with 11 bases between. The germline CDR1 and CDR2 sequences are LNHDA and SQIVND (reference sequence). CDR3 coding DNA: TGTGCCAGTAGTACGAATGGGGCGTATGGCTACACCTTC. Its translation is CASSTNGAYGYTF.

The V gene is TRBV9, the J gene TRBJ2-7; possibly TRBD1 or TRBD2 for D (6 bases each). This CDR3 has 15 residues. Germline CDR1 SGDLS, CDR2 YYNGEE. Trimming removed 2 bases at V and 2 bases at J, with 14 bases between. The CDR3 bases are TGTGCCAGCAGCGTGGGGGGCTCGGGGACCTACGAGCAGTACTTC. Translated: CASSVGGSGTYEQYF. The full variable domain, completed using reference TRBV9 and TRBJ2-7, is DSGVTQTPKHLITATGQRVTLRCSPRSGDLSVYWYQQSLDQGLQFLIQYYNGEERAKGNILERFSAQQFPDLHSELNLSSLELGDSALYFCASSVGGSGTYEQYFGPGTRLTVT.